This T cell receptor beta chain originates from a study of T cell repertoires in cytomegalovirus infection. The CDR3 is 14 amino acids. Trimming cost V 7 bases and J 2 bases, with 15 bases left between them. CDR1 is LNHDA, CDR2 SQIVND, per germline (reference sequence). In its sample, this clonotype was seen many times. MiXCR, applied by TCRdb to the reads, yields one record per CDR3 protein. The data hold fewer than 200,000 distinct CDR3 sequences, with about an eighth observed a single time. This TCR came from a human donor in good health (CMV status not recorded). Some clones in this sample may be carry-over from other donors' samples. The chain carries TRBV19 and TRBJ2-7; possibly TRBD1 for D (5 bases). Input material: PBMCs. DNA for the CDR3: TGTGCCAGTACACAGACAGTTTTGACCTACGAGCAGTACTTC. Encoded protein: CASTQTVLTYEQYF.